This is a list of T cell receptor beta chains from one sample in a study of shared clonotypes between healthy human individuals. Here immunoSEQ multiplex PCR was the method, and the copy in TCRdb shows in-frame clones only, minus some. Of about 2.3 million clones in the sample, approximately 95% were seen once. The sample comprised naive CD4+ T cells from PBMCs. Every receptor here comes from a young man in good health. Some clones in this sample may be carry-over from other donors' samples. Both conserved end residues are part of each CDR3. Fields, in order: V gene, clone size, CDR3 length, J gene, D gene, CDR3 DNA, CDR3 protein. A D gene is named only where the DNA matches it firmly. For some rows the clone size is stated as once, few or many, or as a class when expanded; others skip it.

TRBV30	once	13	TRBJ2-1	NA	TGTGCCTGGAGTGTACAACTCTTTGATGAGCAGTTCTTC	CAWSVQLFDEQFF
TRBV7-9	once	15	TRBJ1-3	NA	TGTGCCAGCAGCTCAGAGGGGGGCTCTGGAAACACCATATATTTT	CASSSEGGSGNTIYF
TRBV29-1	NA	13	TRBJ2-6	NA	TGCAGCGTTCAAGGCTCTGGGGCCAACGTCCTGACTTTC	CSVQGSGANVLTF
TRBV6-6	NA	13	TRBJ1-4	NA	TGTGCCAGCCTCAGGGGCCCCAATGAAAAACTGTTTTTT	CASLRGPNEKLFF
TRBV6-6	NA	13	TRBJ1-1	NA	TGTGCCAGCAGCCCGGCCTCGAACACTGAAGCTTTCTTT	CASSPASNTEAFF
TRBV5-1	NA	15	TRBJ1-1	TRBD1	TGCGCCACCCGCGAGCAGTTAGACAGGGGTTCTGAAGCTTTCTTT	CATREQLDRGSEAFF
TRBV7-3	NA	14	TRBJ2-2	NA	TGTGCCAGCAGCTCCACTCCCCGGGCCGGGGAGCTGTTTTTT	CASSSTPRAGELFF
TRBV18	NA	15	TRBJ2-7	NA	TGTGCCAGCTCACCAGTAACAGGGTCCATCTACGAGCAGTACTTC	CASSPVTGSIYEQYF
TRBV27	NA	17	TRBJ2-7	NA	TGTGCCAGCAGTTTAAAATCAGGGACTCTTTTCTCCTACGAGCAGTACTTC	CASSLKSGTLFSYEQYF
TRBV11-2	NA	13	TRBJ2-1	NA	TGTGCCAGCAGCTTAGGAAGGCACAATGAGCAGTTCTTC	CASSLGRHNEQFF
TRBV30	NA	10	TRBJ2-3	NA	TGTGCCTGGAGTAGAGATACGCAGTATTTT	CAWSRDTQYF
TRBV5-4	NA	18	TRBJ2-2	TRBD2	TGTGCCAGCAGCTTGGCACCCGGACTAGCGGGCGATACCGGGGAGCTGTTTTTT	CASSLAPGLAGDTGELFF
TRBV9	NA	14	TRBJ2-1	NA	TGTGCCAGCAGCCGGGGGAGCTCCTACAATGAGCAGTTCTTC	CASSRGSSYNEQFF
TRBV6-1	NA	15	TRBJ1-3	NA	TGTGCCAGCAGTGAATACCGCCGGACCGAAGACACCATATATTTT	CASSEYRRTEDTIYF
TRBV18	NA	16	TRBJ1-4	NA	TGTGCCAGCTCACCTACCCTGGACAGAGATGTCGAAAAACTGTTTTTT	CASSPTLDRDVEKLFF
TRBV5-6	NA	17	TRBJ2-5	NA	TGTGCCAGCAGCTTGTGGGCAGGGAACAGCCTCCAAGAGACCCAGTACTTC	CASSLWAGNSLQETQYF
TRBV30	NA	15	TRBJ2-3	TRBD2	TGTGCCTGGAGTTGGACTAGCGGGAGCACAGATACGCAGTATTTT	CAWSWTSGSTDTQYF
TRBV19	few	14	TRBJ2-3	TRBD2	TGTGCCAGTAGTACCGGGACTACAACAGATACGCAGTATTTT	CASSTGTTTDTQYF
TRBV20-1	few	10	TRBJ2-3	NA	TGCAGTGCTATCACAGATACGCAGTATTTT	CSAITDTQYF
TRBV4-1	NA	13	TRBJ2-7	NA	TGCGCCAGCAGCCCGGGCCCCACCTACGAGCAGTACTTC	CASSPGPTYEQYF
TRBV12-5	NA	15	TRBJ2-1	NA	TGTGCTAGTGGTTTGGTCGGATTCACCTACAATGAGCAGTTCTTC	CASGLVGFTYNEQFF
TRBV4-1	once	17	TRBJ1-3	NA	TGCGCCAGCAGCCAAGATAGACAGCGCTTCTCTGGAAACACCATATATTTT	CASSQDRQRFSGNTIYF
TRBV5-1	NA	15	TRBJ2-2	TRBD1	TGCGCCAGCAATTCCGGGCAGGGGGTGACCGGGGAGCTGTTTTTT	CASNSGQGVTGELFF
TRBV7-2	NA	13	TRBJ1-5	NA	TGTGCCAGCAGCTTAGCTGAGAATCAGCCCCAGCATTTT	CASSLAENQPQHF
TRBV6-1	NA	13	TRBJ1-1	NA	TGTGCCAGCAGTTTCGTACAGACAGCTGGGGCTTTCTTT	CASSFVQTAGAFF
TRBV27	NA	15	TRBJ2-7	TRBD2	TGTGCCAGCAGTTTATCACGCGGGAGAGGTTACGAGCAGTACTTC	CASSLSRGRGYEQYF
TRBV4-1	NA	12	TRBJ2-1	NA	TGCGCCAGCAGCCAGGGCTACAATGAGCAGTTCTTC	CASSQGYNEQFF
TRBV7-8	NA	16	TRBJ2-1	TRBD2	TGTGCCAGCAGCTTAAGGGCGGGAGGGATCTACAATGAGCAGTTCTTC	CASSLRAGGIYNEQFF
TRBV5-1	NA	14	TRBJ1-4	TRBD1	TGCGCCAGCAGCTCGACAGGGACAGCTGAAAAACTGTTTTTT	CASSSTGTAEKLFF
TRBV5-4	NA	15	TRBJ2-5	TRBD2	TGTGCCAGCAGCTTGAGGCTAGCGGGGGAAGAGACCCAGTACTTC	CASSLRLAGEETQYF
TRBV29-1	NA	13	TRBJ2-1	TRBD2	TGCAGCGTCTCTAGCGGCTCCTACAATGAGCAGTTCTTC	CSVSSGSYNEQFF
TRBV11-2	NA	14	TRBJ1-1	NA	TGTGCCAGCAGCTTAATGCTAAGTATCACAGAAGCTTTCTTT	CASSLMLSITEAFF
TRBV7-2	NA	15	TRBJ2-7	NA	TGTGCCAGCAGCTTAGCCAGAGACGGAGGATACGAGCAGTACTTC	CASSLARDGGYEQYF
TRBV5-5	NA	13	TRBJ2-1	NA	TGTGCCAGCAGCATTCAGGGATATAATGAGCAGTTCTTC	CASSIQGYNEQFF
TRBV11-2	NA	14	TRBJ2-5	TRBD2	TGTGCCAGCAGCTTCACCGGGACGGGAGGCGCCCAGTACTTC	CASSFTGTGGAQYF
TRBV5-1	NA	16	TRBJ2-1	TRBD2	TGCGCCAGCAGCTGGGGACTAGCGGGAGTGGAGAATGAGCAGTTCTTC	CASSWGLAGVENEQFF
TRBV7-2	NA	15	TRBJ1-4	NA	TGTGCCAGCAGCCGACAGTATGCAACTAATGAAAAACTGTTTTTT	CASSRQYATNEKLFF
TRBV28	NA	15	TRBJ1-1	TRBD1	TGTGCCAGCATCGCAGGGGGCCGTTTGGACACTGAAGCTTTCTTT	CASIAGGRLDTEAFF
TRBV28	NA	15	TRBJ1-2	NA	TGTGCCAGCAGTGCCCCAGGCCCCAACCTCTATGGCTACACCTTC	CASSAPGPNLYGYTF